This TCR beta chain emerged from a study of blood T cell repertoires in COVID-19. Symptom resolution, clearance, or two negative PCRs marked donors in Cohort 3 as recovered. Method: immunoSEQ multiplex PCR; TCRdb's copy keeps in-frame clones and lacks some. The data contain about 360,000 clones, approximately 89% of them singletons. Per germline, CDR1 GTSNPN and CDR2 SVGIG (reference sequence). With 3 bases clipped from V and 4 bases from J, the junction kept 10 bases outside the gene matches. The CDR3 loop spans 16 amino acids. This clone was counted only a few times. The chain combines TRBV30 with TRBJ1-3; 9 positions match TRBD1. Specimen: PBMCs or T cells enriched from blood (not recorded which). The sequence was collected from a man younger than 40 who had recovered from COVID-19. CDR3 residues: CAWRAINRGPGNTIYF. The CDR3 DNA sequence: TGTGCCTGGAGAGCTATAAACAGGGGGCCCGGAAACACCATATATTTT.